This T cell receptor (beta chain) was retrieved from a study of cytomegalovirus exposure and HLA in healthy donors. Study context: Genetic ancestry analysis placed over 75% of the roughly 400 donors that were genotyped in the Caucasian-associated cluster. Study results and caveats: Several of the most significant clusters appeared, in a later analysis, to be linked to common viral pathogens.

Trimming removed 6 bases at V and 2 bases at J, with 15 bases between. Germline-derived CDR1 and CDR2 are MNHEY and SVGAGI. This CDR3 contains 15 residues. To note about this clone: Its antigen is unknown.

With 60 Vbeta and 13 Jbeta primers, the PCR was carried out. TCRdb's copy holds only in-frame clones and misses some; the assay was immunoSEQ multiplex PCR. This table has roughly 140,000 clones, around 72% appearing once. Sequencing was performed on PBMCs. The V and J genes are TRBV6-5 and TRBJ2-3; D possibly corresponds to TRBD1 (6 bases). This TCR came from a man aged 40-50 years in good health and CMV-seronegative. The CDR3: CASSWDKAYTDTQYF. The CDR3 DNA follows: TGTGCCAGCAGCTGGGACAAGGCATACACAGATACGCAGTATTTT.